One and the same sample provided the 13 T cell receptor beta chains below, sequenced in a study of graft-versus-host responses after intestinal transplantation. The assay was immunoSEQ multiplex PCR, and TCRdb's table has in-frame clones only and misses some. The sample consists of approximately 12,000 clones, over 90% of them appearing once. The starting material was PBMCs, obtained 109 days after intestinal transplant. The receptors shown here come from a human patient who received an intestinal transplant, so some T cells may come from the graft donor.

The rearrangement joins TRBV13 to TRBJ1-4; a weak D match, TRBD1 (5 bases). Per germline, CDR1 PRHDT and CDR2 FYEKMQ (reference sequence). The CDR3 contains 14 residues. Trimming stripped 5 bases from V and 8 bases from J, with 15 bases between. The CDR3 DNA follows: TGTGCCAGCAGCCTGTCCAGGGTGGAAGAAAAACTGTTTTTT. As protein: CASSLSRVEEKLFF.

The genes are TRBV15 and TRBJ2-1; D unresolved. With 0 bases removed from V and 6 bases from J, the gap between germline ends came to 9 bases. The CDR3 is 14 amino acids. Germline CDR1 LNHNV, CDR2 YYDKDF (reference sequence). CDR3 loop: CATSRDPGFNEQFF. CDR3 in DNA: TGTGCCACCAGCAGAGATCCAGGCTTCAATGAGCAGTTCTTC.

This chain links TRBV2 with TRBJ2-3; tentative D call: TRBD1 (5 bases). Germline-derived CDR1 and CDR2 are SNHLY and FYNNEI. Trimming took off 6 bases at V and 0 bases at J, with 10 bases between the two ends. The CDR3 contains 14 residues. The CDR3 is CASRPRQSTDTQYF. DNA of the CDR3: TGTGCCAGCAGGCCTCGACAGAGCACAGATACGCAGTATTTT. The whole variable domain, remainder taken from reference TRBV2 and TRBJ2-3, is EPEVTQTPSHQVTQMGQEVILRCVPISNHLYFYWYRQILGQKVEFLVSFYNNEISEKSEIFDDQFSVERPDGSNFTLKIRSTKLEDSAMYFCASRPRQSTDTQYFGPGTRLTVL.

This rearrangement joins TRBV5-1 to TRBJ2-5, with 9 bases lining up with TRBD2. This CDR3 is 14 amino acids long. Trimming took 6 bases from V and 5 from J; bases not matched to a gene: 8. CDR1 and CDR2 from the germline V gene are SGHRS and YFSETQ. DNA for the CDR3: TGCGCCAGCAAGGGTAGCGGGAGTTTCGAGACCCAGTACTTC. Translation gives CASKGSGSFETQYF. The whole variable domain, remainder taken from reference TRBV5-1 and TRBJ2-5, is KAGVTQTPRYLIKTRGQQVTLSCSPISGHRSVSWYQQTPGQGLQFLFEYFSETQRNKGNFPGRFSGRQFSNSRSEMNVSTLELGDSALYLCASKGSGSFETQYFGPGTRLLVL.

This clone is a singleton in its sample. The genes are TRBV14 and TRBJ1-1; D remains ambiguous. The CDR3 has 12 amino acids. Trimming stripped 1 base from V and 7 bases from J, with 7 bases between. The germline gives CDR1 SGHDN, CDR2 FVKESK. This CDR3 reads CASSQVWSEAFF. The CDR3 bases are TGTGCCAGCAGCCAAGTCTGGAGTGAAGCTTTCTTT.

The V gene is TRBV19, the J gene TRBJ2-5; D is undetermined. The CDR3 is made up of 13 amino acids. Trimming pared 2 bases from V and 0 bases from J, leaving 4 bases between. Germline values: CDR1 LNHDA, CDR2 SQIVND (reference sequence). DNA for the CDR3: TGTGCCAGTAGTATACAGTACCAAGAGACCCAGTACTTC. It is translated as CASSIQYQETQYF.

This clone was seen a single time. The chain recombines TRBV6-6 with TRBJ1-1, with D tentatively TRBD1 (6 bases). Trimming stripped 6 bases from V and 0 bases from J, with 14 bases between. Looked up from germline, CDR1 is MNHNY and CDR2 is SVGAGI (reference sequence). This CDR3 spans 15 amino acids. CDR3 protein: CASSDRTKLNTEAFF. The CDR3 DNA reads as TGTGCCAGCAGCGACAGGACCAAACTGAACACTGAAGCTTTCTTT.

The chain employs TRBV5-1 and TRBJ2-2, with TRBD2 matching over 11 bases. Germline values: CDR1 SGHRS, CDR2 YFSETQ. Trimming cost V 6 bases and J 2 bases; bases outside gene matches: 6. This CDR3 contains 16 residues. Here the CDR3 reads CASITGTSGNTGELFF. The CDR3 DNA sequence: TGCGCCAGCATTACCGGGACTAGCGGAAACACCGGGGAGCTGTTTTTT.

The chain has TRBV30 and TRBJ2-1, with D tentatively TRBD1 (5 bases). Per the germline V gene, CDR1 is GTSNPN and CDR2 is SVGIG (reference sequence). Trimming cost V 7 bases and J 2 bases, with 12 bases left between them. CDR3 size: 13 residues. CDR3 residues: CASGQATYNEQFF. The CDR3 DNA is TGTGCCTCAGGGCAGGCCACCTACAATGAGCAGTTCTTC.

This chain joins TRBV5-1 and TRBJ2-1; D is perhaps TRBD2 (6 bases). The CDR3 contains 15 residues. V was shortened by 4 bases and J by 0 bases, with 11 bases between the two germline ends. The germline CDR1 and CDR2 sequences are SGHRS and YFSETQ. The CDR3: CASSAGRPSYNEQFF. The CDR3 DNA reads TGCGCCAGCAGCGCGGGACGGCCCTCCTACAATGAGCAGTTCTTC.

The CDR3 here is CASSIYPGQGTSPLHF. Here the CDR3 DNA reads TGTGCCAGTAGTATCTATCCGGGACAGGGTACTTCACCCCTCCACTTT. The gene calls are TRBV19 and TRBJ1-6; TRBD1 matches at 9 bases. Germline assignment: CDR1 LNHDA and CDR2 SQIVND (reference sequence). The CDR3 spans 16 residues. With V trimmed by 3 bases and J by 9 bases, 9 bases remained unmatched.

V gene TRBV18 combines with J gene TRBJ1-1; 7 bases agree with TRBD1. After removal of 4 bases from V and 1 base from J, the junction contained 15 bases not matched to a gene. This CDR3 has 18 residues. In germline, CDR1 is KGHSH, CDR2 LQKENI. The CDR3 DNA is TGTGCCAGCTCACTAGAGACAGGGATGGCCCCGGGGAACACTGAAGCTTTCTTT. It codes for CASSLETGMAPGNTEAFF.

The rearrangement uses TRBV7-2 and TRBJ2-5; 11 bases map to TRBD2. The CDR3 spans 14 residues. The V gene end was trimmed by 5 bases and the J gene end by 3 bases; junction bases not matched to a gene: 2. Germline assignment: CDR1 SGHTA and CDR2 FQGNSA. The CDR3 nucleotides read TGTGCCAGCAGCCGGGGACTAGCGGAAGAGACCCAGTACTTC. Residues: CASSRGLAEETQYF.